This paragraph covers one T cell receptor beta chain sequence. What antigen it recognizes has not been identified. Base qualities are not provided; no much larger clone lies one nucleotide away. These data originate in a study of cytomegalovirus exposure and HLA in healthy donors (dated by TCRdb to 2015 to 2018). Regarding the complete study: An earlier analysis of more than 550 of the donors reported 250 to 350 Gb of sequence data and approximately 120 million unique TCR beta sequences obtained from 180 million or so T cells. About five DR-DQ haplotypes were treated as single units for association and clustering because of strong linkage in the cohort. On average, roughly 240,000 unique TCR beta nucleotide sequences were sequenced per donor among a few hundred genotyped donors of the cohort, with roughly a sixth of those sequences being non-productive. An early release that covered some 640 HLA-typed donors contained approximately 300 gigabases of sequencing data and about 84 million unique TCR sequences. Among the approximately 400 genotyped donors, around 81% belonged to the genetic ancestry cluster associated with self-reported Caucasian donors. The later analysis used no new phenotypic data to find candidate immune exposures, relying instead on TCR beta sequences and their occurrence across donors. In a later genetic analysis, genome-wide SNP genotypes for about 55% of the roughly 700 donors were used, and that subset was treated as a discovery cohort. HLA typing covered class I and class II loci at four-digit resolution. The study combined high-throughput TCR immunosequencing, statistical association of individual TCRs with disease status, and machine learning to predict cytomegalovirus infection status. A later analysis re-analyzed previously published TCR beta repertoires from roughly 600 donors and added high-resolution HLA genotyping to study TCR occurrence patterns. Besides the first cohort of about 730 subjects, a separate validation cohort made up of over 95 different subjects was used. An earlier analysis of fewer than 750 of the donors used high-throughput TCR beta sequencing to judge whether each TCR beta V gene segment behaved as functional or pseudogenic. The study aimed to test whether signatures of past pathogen exposure could be identified by cataloging public T cell receptors. Donor age, sex, ethnicity and CMV serostatus were compiled alongside the repertoire data. Every discovery cohort repertoire had been produced on one sequencing platform. Using immunosequencing, the study profiled T cell repertoires from 550 to 750 subjects and related those repertoires to cytomegalovirus serostatus. Typing coverage differed by locus: A, B, C, DRB1 and DQB1 were typed in roughly 620-630 donors, DQA1 in roughly 500, DPA1 in around 580, and DPB1 in just under 490. General findings and caveats noted by the study authors: A further reported finding was that TCR beta sequences accurately predicted the HLA-A and HLA-B alleles for most subjects in the first cohort. The sequencing pipeline was judged likely to have produced a cluster of highly shared sequence variants as a technical artifact. The study gave a list of 150 to 200 TCR beta chains associated with cytomegalovirus. Sequencing depth was assumed to be roughly uniform across donors in the presence/absence analyses, though that assumption may not hold. Most TCR sequences were seen in very few donors, while some public TCRs were found in many individuals. Only TCR beta chains were sequenced in this cohort, and the absence of alpha or paired-chain data limited detectable features. According to the authors, the approach could potentially be generalized to other disease states and immunological phenotypes. Most CMV-associated TCR beta chains appeared to be HLA-restricted in a later analysis, and the HLA associations seemed to be driven largely by CMV exposure. In an earlier analysis of roughly 500 of the donors, most TCR beta V segments appeared in productive rearrangements about 87% or about 30% of the time, broadly matching IMGT annotations. A later analysis reported that several top co-occurrence clusters appeared linked to parvovirus B19, influenza, CMV and Epstein-Barr virus. Linkage disequilibrium might explain the correlated functional status among segregating V segments, but an unknown experimental factor could not be ruled out. According to a later genetic analysis, donors in an Asian-associated ancestry cluster had fewer N-insertions in productive TCRs than the roughly 670-donor mean. For the cohort, immune exposure information was limited to CMV serostatus. Because counts were too low, more than 15 rarely observed V segments, including chromosome 9 orphons, were excluded from the earlier analysis of under 650 of the donors. In vitro tests confirmed that a few of the cytomegalovirus-associated TCR beta chains recognize cytomegalovirus antigens. The classifier was reported to diagnose cytomegalovirus status with high specificity and sensitivity in both the original and validation cohorts. Compared with equally common non-associated chains, HLA-associated TCR beta chains in a later analysis were more clonally expanded and had lower generation probabilities. In a later genetic analysis, a missense DCLRE1C variant was associated with V-gene and J-gene trimming of TCR beta chains, and the association was replicated in an independent cohort. A later analysis associated about 17,000 TCR beta sequences with specific HLA alleles at a false discovery rate of 0.05. Because some donors lacked HLA typing at each locus, the association tests relied only on the typed subset. Strong co-occurrence of HLA alleles, especially DR and DQ, made assigning TCR associations to individual alleles difficult. Some IMGT-functional V segments, including TRBV6-2 and TRBV6-3, could not be distinguished by the 87-base-pair reads and were therefore excluded. In a later analysis, TCR association rates were found to vary across HLA loci, with the most associated TCRs seen for DRB1 alleles and the fewest for HLA-C alleles.

Library preparation used the immunoSEQ multiplex PCR assay. The multiplex PCR relied on a mix of 60 forward primers for TCR Vbeta segments and 13 reverse primers for TCR Jbeta segments. The CDR3 region of rearranged TCR beta genes was amplified from genomic DNA by a multiplex PCR assay. The Illumina HiSeq System was used to sequence the amplified TCR beta libraries as 87-base-pair reads. On the study's bioinformatics: Across the 666 repertoires, a later analysis counted approximately 83 million unique TCR beta chains, roughly 11 million of which were shared by at least two donors. A nearest-neighbor algorithm error-corrected the raw reads and collapsed the reads into unique sequences, merging closely related sequences to remove PCR and sequencing errors. V, D and J gene segments were assigned by aligning CDR3 sequences to IMGT reference sequences. For a sequence to be retained, a match of at least six nucleotides was required to both a V gene segment and a J gene segment. Rearrangements were called productive when the CDR3 lacked stop codons and stayed in frame with V and J; all others were non-productive. Following IMGT convention, CDR3 was defined as the stretch from the second conserved V-encoded cysteine to the conserved J-encoded phenylalanine. In an earlier analysis of roughly 580 of the donors, sequences lacking an unambiguous match to a single V gene segment were excluded. In an earlier analysis of approximately 590 of the donors, a V segment was called functional when productive rearrangements were above 56.7%, and segregating when the standard deviation between donors exceeded 5%. A statistical classification framework was built to diagnose cytomegalovirus status from the catalog of TCR beta chain sequences. A later analysis assigned V and J genes by comparing TCR nucleotide sequences with IMGT/GENE-DB human TR gene sequences. A later analysis assigned CDR3 sequences and most-parsimonious VDJ recombination scenarios with the TCRdist pipeline. In a later analysis, every TCR beta chain was defined by the combination of its CDR3 amino acid sequence and its V-gene family, and reads without a unique V-gene family were dropped. As a way to deal with suspected cross-contamination and a sequencing artifact, a later analysis dropped more than 500 nucleotide sequences that were highly shared and had low generation probability. In a later analysis, a clonal expansion index was calculated for each public chain from normalized within-repertoire ranks of inferred template counts. A later analysis computed generation probabilities with a VDJ recombination model fitted to out-of-frame rearrangements, and checked the results against IGoR. Hypergeometric tests were used in a later analysis to score TCR-TCR, TCR-HLA and TCR-CMV co-occurrence, with a repertoire-size bias correction applied to the TCR pairs. To estimate false discovery rates, a later analysis permuted the HLA or CMV assignments 20 times. In a later analysis, co-occurring TCRs were grouped using DBSCAN, with TCRdist sequence similarity added in when clustering inside HLA-allele-positive subsets. For co-occurrence clustering, repertoires with fewer than 30,000 or more than 120,000 public chains were excluded, along with 5 or 6 repertoires with anomalous nucleotide sharing. Sourced from immuneACCESS, this table was stored by TCRdb with only in-frame sequences that have V and J called. A share of the clones is absent; for the studies checked, an unresolved V gene accounts for under half, and the remainder has no known explanation. The V and J calls and the clone size are those of that table, but D and trimming were determined from the DNA. This sample lists 70,000 to 95,000 clones; around 82% were detected once. The ten largest clones represent around 3.2% of the sample.

Trimmed from V: 3 bases; trimmed from J: 4 bases; junction bases lacking a gene match: 6. Sequences GTSNPN (CDR1) and SVGIG (CDR2) are obtained from the germline V gene (reference sequence). The CDR3 holds 13 amino acids from the cysteine to the phenylalanine. Only CDR3 DNA remains: 39 bases, in frame from the first base. The cohort consisted of fewer than 700 healthy bone marrow donors. Cohort members were all nominally healthy when sampled, although unrecorded immune exposures were likely present. The donor was CMV seronegative and belonged to the group of several hundred seronegative cohort members. Each donor provided a peripheral blood sample, and peripheral blood mononuclear cells were used for TCR beta sequencing. The Qiagen DNeasy Blood Extraction Kit was used to extract genomic DNA from the blood cell samples.

The sequenced sample was PBMCs. This receptor was taken from a man over 45 in good health and CMV-seronegative. The chain links TRBV30 with TRBJ2-7; 7 central nucleotides agree with TRBD1. At the DNA level, the sequence is TGTGCCTGGAGATCGCAGGGGGAGTACGAGCAGTACTTC. Its protein product is CAWRSQGEYEQYF.